The clone carrying this T cell receptor (beta chain) was picked up a small number of times. Its matching antigen is unknown. An equimolar mix of two oligonucleotides served as the beta constant-region primer for TRBC1 and TRBC2. Nested alpha and beta constant-region primers with the SP2 primer drove four PCR rounds on ligated cDNA. TCRdb re-called the UMI-ligation and nested PCR reads with MiXCR, one entry per CDR3 protein. Among some 80,000 distinct CDR3 sequences listed, over 9% were seen once. The sample is drawn from a study of naive and memory T cell subsets. Findings of the study overall: Naive repertoires, especially CD8, held a few larger clonotypes, possibly memory cells re-expressing CD45RA.

CD4+ T cell IFNgamma after overnight CMV lysate exposure gave donor CMV status. Specimen: naive CD8+ T cells from blood. The clonotype was recovered from a human donor in good health.

CDR3 sequence reads: CASSPTLAGSYNEQFF. CDR3 nucleotide sequence: TGTGCCAGCAGCCCTACGCTAGCGGGCTCCTACAATGAGCAGTTCTTC. The J gene is TRBJ2-1, the V gene TRBV9, with 8 bases identical to TRBD2. This CDR3 is 16 amino acids long. The V and J ends lost 4 bases and 0 bases, in that order; junction bases with no gene match: 6. Germline CDR1 and CDR2: SGDLS and YYNGEE.